This T cell receptor beta chain was profiled in a study of breast tumors, draining lymph nodes, adjacent tissues. Breast cancer patients provided tissue from their axillary draining lymph nodes. MiXCR, run by TCRdb on the multiplex PCR reads, gives a single entry per CDR3 protein. The table has approximately 230,000 distinct CDR3 sequences, around 34% seen once; the top ten hold 3% to 4%. This receptor was taken from a female donor with breast cancer. Some clones in this sample may be carry-over from other donors' samples. Sequences were obtained from axillary lymph node tissue.

CDR3 protein: CASTNYPHQNEQFF. The CDR3 bases are TGTGCCAGCACAAACTACCCCCACCAAAATGAGCAGTTCTTC. The J gene is TRBJ2-1, the V gene TRBV5-6; D is unresolved. Trimming removed 6 bases at V and 7 bases at J, with 17 bases between. Germline V gene data show CDR1 as SGHDT and CDR2 as YYEEEE. The CDR3 spans 14 residues. The full variable domain, completed using reference TRBV5-6 and TRBJ2-1, is DAGVTQSPTHLIKTRGQQVTLRCSPKSGHDTVSWYQQALGQGPQFIFQYYEEEERQRGNFPDRFSGHQFPNYSSELNVNALLLGDSALYLCASTNYPHQNEQFFGPGTRLTVL.